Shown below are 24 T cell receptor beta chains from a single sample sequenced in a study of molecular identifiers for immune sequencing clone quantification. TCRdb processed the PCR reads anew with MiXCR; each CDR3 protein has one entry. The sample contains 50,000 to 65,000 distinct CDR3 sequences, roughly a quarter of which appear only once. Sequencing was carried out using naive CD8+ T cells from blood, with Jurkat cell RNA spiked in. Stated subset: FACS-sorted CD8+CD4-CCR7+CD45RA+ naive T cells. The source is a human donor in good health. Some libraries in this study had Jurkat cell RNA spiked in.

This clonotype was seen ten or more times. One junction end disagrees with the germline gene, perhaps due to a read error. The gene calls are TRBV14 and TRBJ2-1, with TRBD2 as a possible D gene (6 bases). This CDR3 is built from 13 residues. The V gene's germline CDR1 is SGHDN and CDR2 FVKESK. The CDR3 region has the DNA TGTGCCAGCAGCCAAGTTAATTTGGACTATCATGTCTTC. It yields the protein CASSQVNLDYHVF.

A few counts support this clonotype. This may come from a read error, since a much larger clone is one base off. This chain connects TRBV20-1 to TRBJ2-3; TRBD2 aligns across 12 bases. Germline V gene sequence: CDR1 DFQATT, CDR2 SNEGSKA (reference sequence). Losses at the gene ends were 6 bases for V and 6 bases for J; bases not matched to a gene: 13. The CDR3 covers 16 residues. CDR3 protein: CSADGPSGGAGDTQYF. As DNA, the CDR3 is TGCAGTGCGGACGGGCCTAGCGGGGGGGCGGGGGATACGCAGTATTTT.

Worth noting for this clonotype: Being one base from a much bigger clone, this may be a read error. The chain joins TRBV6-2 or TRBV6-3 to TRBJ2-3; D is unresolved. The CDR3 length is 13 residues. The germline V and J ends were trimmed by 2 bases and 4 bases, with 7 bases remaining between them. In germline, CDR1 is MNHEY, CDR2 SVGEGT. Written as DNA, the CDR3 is TGTGCCAGCAGTTACGCCAACGCAGATACGCAGTATTTT. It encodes CASSYANADTQYF.

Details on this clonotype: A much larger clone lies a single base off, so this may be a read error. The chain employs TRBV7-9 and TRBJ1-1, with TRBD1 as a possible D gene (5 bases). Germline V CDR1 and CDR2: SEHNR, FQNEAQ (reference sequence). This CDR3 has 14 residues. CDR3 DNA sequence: TGTGCCAGCAGCCTACCCGGGGGGGGGACTGGAGCTTTCTTT. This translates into CASSLPGGGTGAFF.

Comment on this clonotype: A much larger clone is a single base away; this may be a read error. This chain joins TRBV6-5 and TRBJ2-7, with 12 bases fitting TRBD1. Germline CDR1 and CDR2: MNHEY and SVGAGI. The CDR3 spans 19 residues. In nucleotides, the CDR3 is TGTGCCAGCACTGTCAGCGGGACAGGGGGCCCTAGCGGGAGCGGCGAGCTGTACTTC. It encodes CASTVSGTGGPSGSGELYF.

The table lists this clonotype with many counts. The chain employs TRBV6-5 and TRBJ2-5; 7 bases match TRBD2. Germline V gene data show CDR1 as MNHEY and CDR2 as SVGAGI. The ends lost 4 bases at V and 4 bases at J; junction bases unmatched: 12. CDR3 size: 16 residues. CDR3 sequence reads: CASSSFRGRSGETQYF. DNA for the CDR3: TGTGCCAGCAGTTCCTTTCGCGGGAGAAGTGGAGAGACCCAGTACTTC.

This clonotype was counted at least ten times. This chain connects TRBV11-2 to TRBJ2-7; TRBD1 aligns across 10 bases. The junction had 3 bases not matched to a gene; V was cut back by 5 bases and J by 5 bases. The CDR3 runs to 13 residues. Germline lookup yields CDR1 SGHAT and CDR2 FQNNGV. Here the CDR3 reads CASSPDRGHEQYF. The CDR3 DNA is TGTGCCAGCAGCCCCGACAGGGGGCACGAGCAGTACTTC.

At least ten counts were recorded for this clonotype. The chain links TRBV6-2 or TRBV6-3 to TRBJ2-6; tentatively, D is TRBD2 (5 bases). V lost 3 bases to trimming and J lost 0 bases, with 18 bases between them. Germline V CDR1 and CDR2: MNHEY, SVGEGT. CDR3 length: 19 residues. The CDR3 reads CASSYQVGRGSSGANVLTF. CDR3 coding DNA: TGTGCCAGCAGTTATCAGGTAGGACGGGGAAGCTCTGGGGCCAACGTCCTGACTTTC.

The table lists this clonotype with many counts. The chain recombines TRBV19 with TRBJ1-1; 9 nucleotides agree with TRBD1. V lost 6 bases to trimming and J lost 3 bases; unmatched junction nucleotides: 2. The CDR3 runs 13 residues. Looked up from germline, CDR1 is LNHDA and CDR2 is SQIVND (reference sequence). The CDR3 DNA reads TGTGCCAGTAGAACAGGGGGCTACACTGAAGCTTTCTTT. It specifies CASRTGGYTEAFF.

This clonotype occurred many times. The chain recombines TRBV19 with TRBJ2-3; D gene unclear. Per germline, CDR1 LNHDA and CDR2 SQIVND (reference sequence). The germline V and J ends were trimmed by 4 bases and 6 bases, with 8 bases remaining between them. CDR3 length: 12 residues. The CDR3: CASSRPGDTQYF. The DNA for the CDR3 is TGTGCCAGTAGTAGACCCGGGGATACGCAGTATTTT.

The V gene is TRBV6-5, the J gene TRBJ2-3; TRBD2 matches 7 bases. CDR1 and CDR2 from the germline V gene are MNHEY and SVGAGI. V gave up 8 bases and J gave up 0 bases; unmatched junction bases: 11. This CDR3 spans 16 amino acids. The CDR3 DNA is TGTGCCAGCTCCCTATCGAGCGGGGCTAGCACAGATACGCAGTATTTT. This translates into CASSLSSGASTDTQYF.

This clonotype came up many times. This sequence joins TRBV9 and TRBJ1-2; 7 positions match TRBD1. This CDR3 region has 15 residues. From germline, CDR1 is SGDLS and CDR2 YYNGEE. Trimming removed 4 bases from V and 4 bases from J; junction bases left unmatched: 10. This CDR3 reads CASSPLTGSSYGYTF. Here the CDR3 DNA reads TGTGCCAGCAGCCCCCTGACAGGGAGTTCCTATGGCTACACCTTC. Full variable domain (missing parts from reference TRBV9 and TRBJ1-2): DSGVTQTPKHLITATGQRVTLRCSPRSGDLSVYWYQQSLDQGLQFLIQYYNGEERAKGNILERFSAQQFPDLHSELNLSSLELGDSALYFCASSPLTGSSYGYTFGSGTRLTVV.

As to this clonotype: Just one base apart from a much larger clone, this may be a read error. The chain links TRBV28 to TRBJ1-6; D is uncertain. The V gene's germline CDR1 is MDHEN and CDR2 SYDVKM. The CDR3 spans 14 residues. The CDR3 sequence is CASSSIQSNSPLPF. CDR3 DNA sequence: TGTGCCAGCAGTTCCATTCAGTCGAATTCACCCCTCCCCTTT.

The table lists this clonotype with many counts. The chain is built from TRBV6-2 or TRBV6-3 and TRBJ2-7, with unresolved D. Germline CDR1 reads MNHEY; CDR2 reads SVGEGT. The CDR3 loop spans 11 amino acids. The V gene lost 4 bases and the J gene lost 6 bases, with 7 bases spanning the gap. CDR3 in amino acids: CASSWVSEQYF. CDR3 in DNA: TGTGCCAGCAGTTGGGTAAGCGAGCAGTACTTC.

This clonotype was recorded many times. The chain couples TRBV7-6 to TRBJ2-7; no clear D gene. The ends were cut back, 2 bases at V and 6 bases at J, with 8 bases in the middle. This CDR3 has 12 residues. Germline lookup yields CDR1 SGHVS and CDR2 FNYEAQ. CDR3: CASSLPRSEQYF. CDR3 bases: TGTGCCAGCAGCTTACCCCGGAGCGAGCAGTACTTC.

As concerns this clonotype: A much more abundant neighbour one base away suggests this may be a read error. The DNA for the CDR3 is TGTGCCAGCAGCGGGCGGATAGCGGGGGCCAGCCCAGATACGCAGTATTTT. Its protein is CASSGRIAGASPDTQYF. The chain couples TRBV11-2 to TRBJ2-3, with TRBD2 matching 9 bases. The CDR3 contains 17 residues. The V and J ends lost 5 bases and 4 bases, in that order; junction bases with no gene match: 13. CDR1 is SGHAT and CDR2 is FQNNGV in the germline V gene.

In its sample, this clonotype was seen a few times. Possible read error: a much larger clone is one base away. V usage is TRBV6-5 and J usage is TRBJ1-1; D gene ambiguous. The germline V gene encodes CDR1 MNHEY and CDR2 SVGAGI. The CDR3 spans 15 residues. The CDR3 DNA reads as TGTGCCAGCAGTTACTCGGATCCAGGTTTCGCCGAAGCTTCCTTT. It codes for CASSYSDPGFAEASF.

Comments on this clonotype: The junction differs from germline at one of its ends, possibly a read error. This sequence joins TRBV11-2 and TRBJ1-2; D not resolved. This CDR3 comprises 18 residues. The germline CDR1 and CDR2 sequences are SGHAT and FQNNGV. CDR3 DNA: TGCGCCAGCAGCTTAGATGGTCTGTCGGCGGTCCCTAACTATGGCTACACCTTC. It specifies CASSLDGLSAVPNYGYTF.

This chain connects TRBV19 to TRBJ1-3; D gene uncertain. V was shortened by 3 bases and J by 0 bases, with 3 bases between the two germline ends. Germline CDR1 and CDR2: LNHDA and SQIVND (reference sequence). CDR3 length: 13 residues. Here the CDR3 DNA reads TGTGCCAGTAGTATGGTCTCTGGAAACACCATATATTTT. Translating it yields CASSMVSGNTIYF.

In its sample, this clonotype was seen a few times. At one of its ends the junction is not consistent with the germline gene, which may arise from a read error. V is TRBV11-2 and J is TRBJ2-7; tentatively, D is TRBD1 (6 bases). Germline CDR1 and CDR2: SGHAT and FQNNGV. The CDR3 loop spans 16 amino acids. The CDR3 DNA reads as TGTGCCAGCGGCTTGGGTGGGGCCAGGGGTTTCTACGAGCAGTACTTC. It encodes CASGLGGARGFYEQYF.

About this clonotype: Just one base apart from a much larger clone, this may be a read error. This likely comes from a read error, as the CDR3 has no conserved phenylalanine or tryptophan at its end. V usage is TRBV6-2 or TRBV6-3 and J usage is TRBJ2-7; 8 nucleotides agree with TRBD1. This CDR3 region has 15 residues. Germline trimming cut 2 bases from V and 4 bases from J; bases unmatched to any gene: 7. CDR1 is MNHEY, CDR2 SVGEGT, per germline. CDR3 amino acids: CASSYRTGYHYEQYI. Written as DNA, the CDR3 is TGTGCCAGCAGTTACCGGACAGGGTATCATTACGAGCAGTACATC.

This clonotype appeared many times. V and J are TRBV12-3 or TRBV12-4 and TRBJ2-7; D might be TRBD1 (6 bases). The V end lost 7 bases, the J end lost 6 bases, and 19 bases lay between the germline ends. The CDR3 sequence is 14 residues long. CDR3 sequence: CASTPRTARGEQYF. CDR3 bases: TGTGCCAGCACCCCAAGGACAGCCCGGGGCGAGCAGTACTTC.

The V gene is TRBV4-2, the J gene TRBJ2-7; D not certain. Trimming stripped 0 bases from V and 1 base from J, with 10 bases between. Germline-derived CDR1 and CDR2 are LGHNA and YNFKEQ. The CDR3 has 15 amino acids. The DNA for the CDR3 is TGTGCCAGCAGCCAAGACCCCGGGCGGTCCTACGAGCAGTACTTC. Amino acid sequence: CASSQDPGRSYEQYF.

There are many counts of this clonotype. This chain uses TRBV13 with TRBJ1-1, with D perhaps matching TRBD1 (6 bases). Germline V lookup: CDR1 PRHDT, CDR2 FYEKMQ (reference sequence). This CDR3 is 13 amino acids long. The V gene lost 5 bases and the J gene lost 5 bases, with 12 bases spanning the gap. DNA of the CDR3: TGTGCCAGCAGCCTCCAGGGGAGGACTGAAGCTTTCTTT. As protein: CASSLQGRTEAFF.